Each of the 8 T cell receptor beta chains below was sequenced from the same sample in a study of blood T cell repertoires in COVID-19. Data came from immunoSEQ multiplex PCR; TCRdb stores just in-frame clones and leaves some out. In the table there are under 200,000 clones, roughly 90% of which are singletons. What was sequenced was PBMCs or T cells enriched from blood (not recorded which). The source of these receptors is a woman aged 45-60 years who had recovered from COVID-19.

The chain links TRBV19 to TRBJ1-5, with D possibly TRBD1 on 5 matching bases. CDR3 size: 18 residues. V was cut by 2 bases and J by 4 bases, with 21 bases left in between. Germline CDR1 and CDR2: LNHDA and SQIVND (reference sequence). The CDR3 nucleotides read TGTGCCAGTAGTATATTTGGTAGATGGGTGAAGGGGAATCAGCCCCAGCATTTT. Translated: CASSIFGRWVKGNQPQHF.

The chain has TRBV11-2 and TRBJ2-7, with 7 positions matching TRBD2. The CDR3 length is 15 residues. CDR1 is SGHAT and CDR2 is FQNNGV in the germline V gene. Trimming cost V 6 bases and J 6 bases; bases outside gene matches: 14. The CDR3 sequence: CASSSPGGGVVEQYF. As DNA, the CDR3 is TGTGCCAGCAGTTCTCCTGGGGGGGGAGTTGTCGAGCAGTACTTC.

Only one count was recorded for this clone. V gene TRBV9 combines with J gene TRBJ2-7; 9 positions match TRBD2. Losses at the gene ends were 3 bases for V and 5 bases for J; bases not matched to a gene: 15. Germline loops: CDR1 SGDLS, CDR2 YYNGEE. The CDR3 has 17 amino acids. The CDR3 DNA follows: TGTGCCAGCAGCGCCGCTCCGGGGGGCAGCGGGGGGAACGAGCAGTACTTC. Its protein is CASSAAPGGSGGNEQYF.

The J gene is TRBJ2-7, the V gene TRBV4-3; 8 bases agree with TRBD2. Trimming at V came to 1 base and at J to 6 bases, leaving 8 bases not matched to a gene. Germline V gives CDR1 LGHNA, CDR2 YSLEER. This CDR3 has 15 residues. CDR3 region: CASSQVGGGTGEQYF. The CDR3 nucleotides read TGCGCCAGCAGCCAAGTTGGCGGGGGGACTGGCGAGCAGTACTTC.

Notes on this clone: A read error may account for a junction end that differs from germline. The chain recombines TRBV12-3 or TRBV12-4 with TRBJ1-3; possibly TRBD1 for D (5 bases). CDR3 size: 11 residues. CDR3 sequence reads: CASSLFGAADF. CDR3 bases: TGTGCCAGCAGTTTATTTGGGGCCGCAGATTTT.

The rearrangement joins TRBV7-2 to TRBJ2-5, with unresolved D. From germline, CDR1 is SGHTA and CDR2 FQGNSA. This CDR3 is 13 amino acids long. Trimming removed 1 base at V and 3 bases at J, with 6 bases between. The CDR3 DNA reads TGTGCCAGCAGCTTAGGGGCAGAAGAGACCCAGTACTTC. Protein: CASSLGAEETQYF.

This sequence joins TRBV7-9 and TRBJ1-2; D gene ambiguous. Trimming stripped 4 bases from V and 8 bases from J, with 17 bases between. This CDR3 has 14 residues. Germline CDR1 and CDR2: SEHNR and FQNEAQ (reference sequence). The CDR3 sequence: CASSSEREWRGYTF. The CDR3 nucleotides read TGTGCCAGCAGCTCAGAAAGGGAATGGAGGGGCTACACCTTC.

The chain joins TRBV25-1 to TRBJ1-6; D is ambiguous. Germline V gene sequence: CDR1 MGHDK, CDR2 SYGVNS. The germline V and J ends were trimmed by 3 bases and 0 bases, with 3 bases remaining between them. The CDR3 is made up of 14 amino acids. CDR3 sequence (DNA): TGTGCCAGCAGTGACAACTCCTATAATTCACCCCTCCACTTT. It translates to CASSDNSYNSPLHF.